Listed below are T cell receptor beta chains from one sample, sequenced in a study of beta chain features in type 1 diabetes. Assay used: immunoSEQ multiplex PCR; TCRdb lists only in-frame clones, some missing. The sample records about 360,000 clones, around 13% being singletons. Sequencing used naive CD4+ T cells from blood. These receptors were obtained from a man between 18 and 29 years old in good health. CDR3s include the opening cysteine and the closing phenylalanine or tryptophan. Each record gives: V gene, CDR3 protein.

V gene: TRBV9; CDR3 protein: CASSAGTGNYGYTF
V gene: TRBV7-3; CDR3 protein: CASSFLAGGPNEQFF
V gene: TRBV28; CDR3 protein: CATNLGLADNTGELFF
V gene: TRBV7-8; CDR3 protein: CASSGRGAPWKGGELFF
V gene: TRBV7-2; CDR3 protein: CASSLEGGRYEQFF
V gene: TRBV7-9; CDR3 protein: CASSPGVGNQPQHF
V gene: TRBV29-1; CDR3 protein: CSVAGAEKLFF
V gene: TRBV5-1; CDR3 protein: CASSSQGAVEKLFF
V gene: TRBV5-1; CDR3 protein: CASSRFPDLTNEQFF
V gene: TRBV6-5; CDR3 protein: CASRPTGNQPQHF
V gene: TRBV6-5; CDR3 protein: CASSSRERETQYF
V gene: TRBV19; CDR3 protein: CASSISRDTEAFF
V gene: TRBV7-2; CDR3 protein: CASSPARGYYEQYF
V gene: TRBV7-6; CDR3 protein: CASSRTGRGAEETQYF
V gene: TRBV14; CDR3 protein: CASSQDLGQGTVNEQFF
V gene: TRBV7-8; CDR3 protein: CASRSLWTSGYNEQFF
V gene: TRBV29-1; CDR3 protein: CSVGVAGTEAFF
V gene: TRBV2; CDR3 protein: CASQIAGGPNEQFF
V gene: TRBV9; CDR3 protein: CASSAPPGTGELFF
V gene: TRBV7-9; CDR3 protein: CASSTRDSGFGYTF
V gene: TRBV6-5; CDR3 protein: CASRGAGGEETQYF
V gene: TRBV6-1; CDR3 protein: CASSGGTVAKNIQYF
V gene: TRBV7-3; CDR3 protein: CASSLGTATDTQYF
V gene: TRBV29-1; CDR3 protein: CSARPTGGYEQYF
V gene: TRBV2; CDR3 protein: CASRRLAGRSYEQYF
V gene: TRBV7-2; CDR3 protein: CASSLYTDPRRYF
V gene: TRBV7-3; CDR3 protein: CASSLIGQGGYTF
V gene: TRBV28; CDR3 protein: CASSFSLGQGWGRDWDEQYF
V gene: TRBV20-1; CDR3 protein: CSARASTVRYF
V gene: TRBV9; CDR3 protein: CASSRTSGSSYEQYF
V gene: TRBV5-1; CDR3 protein: CASSTNQPQHF
V gene: TRBV7-2; CDR3 protein: CASRPFHSGSPYEQYF
V gene: TRBV28; CDR3 protein: CASSADRRYGYTF
V gene: TRBV7-9; CDR3 protein: CASSSSRQAAYEQYF
V gene: TRBV15; CDR3 protein: CATSSPTSGRHEQYF
V gene: TRBV6-5; CDR3 protein: CASSYTSGGSLGTQYF
V gene: TRBV27; CDR3 protein: CASSLGQNSYEQYF
V gene: TRBV29-1; CDR3 protein: CSVEDPGVGLSVETQYF
V gene: TRBV7-9; CDR3 protein: CASSPPSTDTQYF
V gene: TRBV6-1; CDR3 protein: CASSEHSGSTNEKLFF
V gene: TRBV7-2; CDR3 protein: CASSLAHGGSGNQPQHF
V gene: TRBV2; CDR3 protein: CASRLLDDSTGELFF
V gene: TRBV11-2; CDR3 protein: CASRDAGKTEAFF
V gene: TRBV9; CDR3 protein: CASSPGVAGYNEQFF